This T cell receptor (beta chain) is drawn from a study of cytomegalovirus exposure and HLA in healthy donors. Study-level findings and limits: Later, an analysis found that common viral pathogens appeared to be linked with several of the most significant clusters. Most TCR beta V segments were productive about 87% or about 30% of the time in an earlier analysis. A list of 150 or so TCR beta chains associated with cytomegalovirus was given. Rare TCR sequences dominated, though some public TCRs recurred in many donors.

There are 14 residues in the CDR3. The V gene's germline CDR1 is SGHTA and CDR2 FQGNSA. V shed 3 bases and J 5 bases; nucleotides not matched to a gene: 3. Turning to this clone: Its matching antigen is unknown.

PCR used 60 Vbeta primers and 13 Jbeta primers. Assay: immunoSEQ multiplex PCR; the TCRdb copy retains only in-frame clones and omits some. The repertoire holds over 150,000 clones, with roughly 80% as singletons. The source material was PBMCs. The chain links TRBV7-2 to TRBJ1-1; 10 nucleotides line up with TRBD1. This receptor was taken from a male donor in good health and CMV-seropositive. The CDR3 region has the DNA TGTGCCAGCAGCTTGGACAGGGGGGGAACTGAAGCTTTCTTT. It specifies CASSLDRGGTEAFF.